A selection of T cell receptor beta chains follows, all from one sample in a study of blood T cell repertoires in COVID-19. The protocol was immunoSEQ multiplex PCR, while the TCRdb copy is restricted to in-frame clones and leaves out a portion. This sample has some 78,000 clones; 90% occur once, and the top ten carry roughly 4%. What was sequenced was peripheral blood. The receptors shown here come from a woman of 80 years or more with active or convalescent COVID-19. The CDR3 runs from the conserved cysteine through the conserved F or W. The order of the fields is J gene, D gene, clone size, V gene, CDR3 DNA, CDR3 protein. A D gene is named only where the DNA matches it firmly. For some rows the clone size is stated as once, few or many, or as a class when expanded; others skip it.

TRBJ1-5 | - | few | TRBV28 | TGTGCCAGCAGTTTACCGGACAGTAGCAATCAGCCCCAGCATTTT | CASSLPDSSNQPQHF
TRBJ1-2 | - | - | TRBV7-9 | TGTGCCAGCAGCTTACCGGGGGTCCGGAAAACCTTC | CASSLPGVRKTF
TRBJ1-3 | - | - | TRBV7-9 | TGTGCCAGCAGCTTAAGAGCGGGGAAAAGGACCTCTGGAAACACCATATATTTT | CASSLRAGKRTSGNTIYF
TRBJ2-1 | - | - | TRBV12-5 | TGTGCTAGTGGTTTGGTGATTAGCGTGGGAAACAATGAGCAGTTCTTC | CASGLVISVGNNEQFF
TRBJ1-2 | - | - | TRBV4-1 | TGCGCCAGCAGCCAATCATCATCCAGATCGGGCTATGGCTACACCTTC | CASSQSSSRSGYGYTF
TRBJ1-4 | - | - | TRBV28 | TGTGCCAGCAGTTTGTATAATAATGAAAAACTGTTTTTT | CASSLYNNEKLFF
TRBJ2-5 | - | - | TRBV3-1/TRBV3-2 | TGTGCCAGCAGCCAAGGCCCGGGAAGGGAGACCCAGTACTTC | CASSQGPGRETQYF
TRBJ1-1 | - | - | TRBV19 | TGTGCCAGTAGCGAACAGAGGAACACTGAAGCTTTCTTT | CASSEQRNTEAFF
TRBJ2-5 | TRBD2 | - | TRBV3-1/TRBV3-2 | TGTGCCAGCAGCCTCGGCGGGAGAGGCCAAGAGACCCAGTACTTC | CASSLGGRGQETQYF
TRBJ2-7 | - | - | TRBV7-2 | TGTGCCAGCAGCTTGAGGCCCGCCTACGAGCAGTACTTC | CASSLRPAYEQYF
TRBJ1-5 | - | - | TRBV18 | TGTGCCAGCTCACAAGGGATGTCAGGGCAGCCCCAGCATTTT | CASSQGMSGQPQHF
TRBJ1-1 | - | - | TRBV27 | TGTGCCAGCAGTTTAGGGCAGGGAAGACGTATGAACACTGAAGCTTTCTTT | CASSLGQGRRMNTEAFF